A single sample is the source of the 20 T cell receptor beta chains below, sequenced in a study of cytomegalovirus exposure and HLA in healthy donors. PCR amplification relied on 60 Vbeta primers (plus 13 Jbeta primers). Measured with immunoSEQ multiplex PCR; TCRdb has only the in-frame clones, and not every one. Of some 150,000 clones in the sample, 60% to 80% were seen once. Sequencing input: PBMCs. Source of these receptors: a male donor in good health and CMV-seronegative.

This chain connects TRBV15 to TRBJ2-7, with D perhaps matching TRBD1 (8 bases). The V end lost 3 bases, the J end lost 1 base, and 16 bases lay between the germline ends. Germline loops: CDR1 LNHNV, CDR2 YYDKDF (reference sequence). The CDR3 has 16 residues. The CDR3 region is CATSSGGRQGSYEQYF. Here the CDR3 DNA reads TGTGCCACCAGCAGCGGCGGGAGACAGGGGTCCTACGAGCAGTACTTC. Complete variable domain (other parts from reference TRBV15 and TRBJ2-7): DAMVIQNPRYQVTQFGKPVTLSCSQTLNHNVMYWYQQKSSQAPKLLFHYYDKDFNNEADTPDNFQSRRPNTSFCFLDIRSPGLGDTAMYLCATSSGGRQGSYEQYFGPGTRLTVT.

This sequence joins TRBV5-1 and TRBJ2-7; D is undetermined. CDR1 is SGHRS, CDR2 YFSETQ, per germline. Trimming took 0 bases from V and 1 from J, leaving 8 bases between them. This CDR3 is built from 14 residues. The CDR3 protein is CASSLEPRSYEQYF. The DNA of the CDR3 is TGCGCCAGCAGCTTGGAACCCAGATCCTACGAGCAGTACTTC.

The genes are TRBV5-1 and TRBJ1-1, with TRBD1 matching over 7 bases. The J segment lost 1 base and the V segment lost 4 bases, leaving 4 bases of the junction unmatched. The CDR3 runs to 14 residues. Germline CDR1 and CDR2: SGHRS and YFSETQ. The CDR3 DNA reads TGCGCCAGCAGCAATCGGACAGGGAACACTGAAGCTTTCTTT. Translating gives CASSNRTGNTEAFF. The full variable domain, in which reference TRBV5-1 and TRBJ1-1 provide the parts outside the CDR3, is KAGVTQTPRYLIKTRGQQVTLSCSPISGHRSVSWYQQTPGQGLQFLFEYFSETQRNKGNFPGRFSGRQFSNSRSEMNVSTLELGDSALYLCASSNRTGNTEAFFGQGTRLTVV.

The CDR3: CASSGTGTAAFEAFF. DNA of the CDR3: TGTGCCAGCAGTGGGACAGGGACAGCGGCTTTTGAAGCTTTCTTT. J is TRBJ1-1 and V is TRBV28, with 9 nucleotides matching TRBD1. The J segment lost 7 bases and the V segment lost 5 bases, leaving 11 bases of the junction unmatched. The V gene's germline CDR1 is MDHEN and CDR2 SYDVKM. The CDR3 runs 15 residues. Drawing the rest from reference TRBV28 and TRBJ1-1, the complete variable domain is DVKVTQSSRYLVKRTGEKVFLECVQDMDHENMFWYRQDPGLGLRLIYFSYDVKMKEKGDIPEGYSVSREKKERFSLILESASTNQTSMYLCASSGTGTAAFEAFFGQGTRLTVV.

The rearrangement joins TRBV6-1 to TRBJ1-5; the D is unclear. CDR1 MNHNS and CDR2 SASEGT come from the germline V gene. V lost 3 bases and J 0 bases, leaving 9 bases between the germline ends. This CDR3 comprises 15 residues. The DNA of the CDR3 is TGTGCCAGCAGTGAGGGGAGGGTTAGCAATCAGCCCCAGCATTTT. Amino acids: CASSEGRVSNQPQHF.

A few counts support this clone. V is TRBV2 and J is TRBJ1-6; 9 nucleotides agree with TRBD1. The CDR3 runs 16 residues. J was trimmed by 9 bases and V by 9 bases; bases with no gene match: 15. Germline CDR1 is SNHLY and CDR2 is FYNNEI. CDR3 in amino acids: CARRQGGFLKVSPLHF. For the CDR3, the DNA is TGTGCCAGACGACAGGGGGGATTTCTGAAGGTTTCACCCCTCCACTTT.

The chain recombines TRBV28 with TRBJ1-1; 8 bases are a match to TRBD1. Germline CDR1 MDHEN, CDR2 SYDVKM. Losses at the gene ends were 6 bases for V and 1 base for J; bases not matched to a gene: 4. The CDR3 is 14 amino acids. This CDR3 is CASRLDRENTEAFF. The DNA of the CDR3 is TGTGCCAGCAGGTTGGACAGGGAGAACACTGAAGCTTTCTTT.

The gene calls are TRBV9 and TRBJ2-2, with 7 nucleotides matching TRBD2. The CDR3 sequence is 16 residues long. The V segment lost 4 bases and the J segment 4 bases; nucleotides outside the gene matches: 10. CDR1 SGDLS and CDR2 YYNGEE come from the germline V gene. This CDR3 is CASSPPAGWGTGELFF. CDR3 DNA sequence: TGTGCCAGCAGCCCCCCAGCGGGGTGGGGCACCGGGGAGCTGTTTTTT. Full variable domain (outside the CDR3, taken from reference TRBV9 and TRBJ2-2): DSGVTQTPKHLITATGQRVTLRCSPRSGDLSVYWYQQSLDQGLQFLIQYYNGEERAKGNILERFSAQQFPDLHSELNLSSLELGDSALYFCASSPPAGWGTGELFFGEGSRLTVL.

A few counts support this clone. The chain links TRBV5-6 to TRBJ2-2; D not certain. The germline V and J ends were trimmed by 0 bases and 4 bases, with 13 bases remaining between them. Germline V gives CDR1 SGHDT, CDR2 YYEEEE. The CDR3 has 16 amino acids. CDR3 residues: CASSLGTAVLTGELFF. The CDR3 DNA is TGTGCCAGCAGCTTGGGTACAGCTGTCCTCACCGGGGAGCTGTTTTTT.

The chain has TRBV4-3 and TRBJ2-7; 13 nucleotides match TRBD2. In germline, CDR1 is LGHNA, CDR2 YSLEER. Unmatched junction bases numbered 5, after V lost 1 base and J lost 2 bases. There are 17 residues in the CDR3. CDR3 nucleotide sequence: TGCGCCAGCAGCCAAGGCGCCGGGACTAGCGGGACCTACGAGCAGTACTTC. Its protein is CASSQGAGTSGTYEQYF.

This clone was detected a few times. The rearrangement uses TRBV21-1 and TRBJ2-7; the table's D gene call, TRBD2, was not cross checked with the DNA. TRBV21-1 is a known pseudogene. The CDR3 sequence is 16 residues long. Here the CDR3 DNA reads TGTGCCAGCAGCAAAAAGGGGGGGAAGGGGTCCTACGAGCAGTACTTC. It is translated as CASSKKGGKGSYEQYF.

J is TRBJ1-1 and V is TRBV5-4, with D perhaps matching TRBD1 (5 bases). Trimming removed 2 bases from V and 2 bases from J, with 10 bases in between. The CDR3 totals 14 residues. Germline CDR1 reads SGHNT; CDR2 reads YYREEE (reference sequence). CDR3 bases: TGTGCCAGCAGCTTCAGAGACAGAAACACTGAAGCTTTCTTT. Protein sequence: CASSFRDRNTEAFF.

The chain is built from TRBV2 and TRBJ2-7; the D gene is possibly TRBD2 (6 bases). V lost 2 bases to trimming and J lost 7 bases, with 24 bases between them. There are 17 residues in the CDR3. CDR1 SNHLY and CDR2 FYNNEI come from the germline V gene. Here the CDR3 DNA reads TGTGCCAGCAGTGAATCTCTGAAGGAGGGACGATCGGGGGAGCAGTACTTC. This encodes CASSESLKEGRSGEQYF. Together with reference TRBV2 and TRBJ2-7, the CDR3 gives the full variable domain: EPEVTQTPSHQVTQMGQEVILRCVPISNHLYFYWYRQILGQKVEFLVSFYNNEISEKSEIFDDQFSVERPDGSNFTLKIRSTKLEDSAMYFCASSESLKEGRSGEQYFGPGTRLTVT.

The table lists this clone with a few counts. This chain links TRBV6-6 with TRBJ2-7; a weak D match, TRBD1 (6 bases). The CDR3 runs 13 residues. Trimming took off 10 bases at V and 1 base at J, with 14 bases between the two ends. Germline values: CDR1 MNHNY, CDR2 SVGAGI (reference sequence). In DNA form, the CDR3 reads TGTGCCAACCCAACAGGGCAATCCTACGAGCAGTACTTC. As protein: CANPTGQSYEQYF.

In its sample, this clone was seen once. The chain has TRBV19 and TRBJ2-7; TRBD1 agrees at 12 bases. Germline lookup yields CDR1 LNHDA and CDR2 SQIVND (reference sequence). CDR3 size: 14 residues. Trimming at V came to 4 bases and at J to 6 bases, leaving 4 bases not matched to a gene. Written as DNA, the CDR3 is TGTGCCAGTAGTACGATGGGACAGGGGGCCGAGCAGTACTTC. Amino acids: CASSTMGQGAEQYF. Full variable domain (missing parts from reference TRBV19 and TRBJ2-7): DGGITQSPKYLFRKEGQNVTLSCEQNLNHDAMYWYRQDPGQGLRLIYYSQIVNDFQKGDIAEGYSVSREKKESFPLTVTSAQKNPTAFYLCASSTMGQGAEQYFGPGTRLTVT.

Here the CDR3 DNA reads TGCGCCAGCAGCTTGGATGGAGGCACTGAAGCTTTCTTT. Translating it yields CASSLDGGTEAFF. The V gene is TRBV5-1, the J gene TRBJ1-1; no clear D gene. Germline lookup yields CDR1 SGHRS and CDR2 YFSETQ. CDR3 size: 13 residues. Trimming pared 0 bases from V and 4 bases from J, leaving 7 bases between.

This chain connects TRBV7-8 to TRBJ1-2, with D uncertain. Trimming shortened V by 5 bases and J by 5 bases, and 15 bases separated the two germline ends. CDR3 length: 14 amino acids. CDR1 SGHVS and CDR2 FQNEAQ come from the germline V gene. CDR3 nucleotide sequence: TGTGCCAGCAGCCCTATGCAGACTCCATATGGCTACACCTTC. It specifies CASSPMQTPYGYTF.

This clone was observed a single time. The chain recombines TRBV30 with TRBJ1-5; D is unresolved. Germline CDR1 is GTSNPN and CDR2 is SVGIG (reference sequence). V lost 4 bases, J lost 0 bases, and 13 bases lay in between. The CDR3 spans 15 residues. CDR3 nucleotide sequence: TGTGCCTGGATGGAACCCGGGGTTAGCAATCAGCCCCAGCATTTT. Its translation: CAWMEPGVSNQPQHF.

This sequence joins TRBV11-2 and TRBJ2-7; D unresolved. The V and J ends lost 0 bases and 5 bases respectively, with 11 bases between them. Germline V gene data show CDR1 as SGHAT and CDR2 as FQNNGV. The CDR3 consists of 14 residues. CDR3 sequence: CASSLDGLVDEQYF. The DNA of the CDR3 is TGTGCCAGCAGCTTAGATGGGCTGGTGGACGAGCAGTACTTC.

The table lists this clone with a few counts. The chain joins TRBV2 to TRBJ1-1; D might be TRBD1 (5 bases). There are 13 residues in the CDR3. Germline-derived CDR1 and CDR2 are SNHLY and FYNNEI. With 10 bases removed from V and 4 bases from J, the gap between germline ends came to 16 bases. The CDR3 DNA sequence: TGTGCCACCACGGGGGGGGAGGGCACTGAAGCTTTCTTT. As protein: CATTGGEGTEAFF. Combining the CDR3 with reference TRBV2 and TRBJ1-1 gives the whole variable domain EPEVTQTPSHQVTQMGQEVILRCVPISNHLYFYWYRQILGQKVEFLVSFYNNEISEKSEIFDDQFSVERPDGSNFTLKIRSTKLEDSAMYFCATTGGEGTEAFFGQGTRLTVV.